The sequence of this TCR beta chain was determined in a study of T-cell reconstitution after alpha-beta-depleted transplantation in children. Unique molecular identifiers were used in preparing the TCRbeta library. Each CDR3 protein gets one entry after TCRdb re-called the PCR reads with MiXCR. Found here are approximately 590,000 distinct CDR3 sequences, approximately 10% of them singletons; the top ten hold roughly 4%. This clonotype appeared many times. CDR3 length: 10 amino acids. V was pared by 11 bases and J by 10 bases, with 14 bases between. CDR1 is SGHTA and CDR2 is FQGNSA in the germline V gene.

The sample was PBMCs from the stem cell graft donor, taken from the stem cell graft. The J gene is TRBJ1-1, the V gene TRBV7-2, with D hard to call. The TCR comes from a human donor who donated a stem cell graft to a child with acute myeloid leukemia. CDR3 protein: CAAGLEGAFF. CDR3 in DNA: TGTGCCGCCGGGCTAGAGGGAGCTTTCTTT. The variable domain in full, completed from reference TRBV7-2 and TRBJ1-1, reads GAGVSQSPSNKVTEKGKDVELRCDPISGHTALYWYRQSLGQGLEFLIYFQGNSAPDKSGLPSDRFSAERTGGSVSTLTIQRTQQEDSAVYLCAAGLEGAFFGQGTRLTVV.